Each of the 5 T cell receptor beta chains below was sequenced from the same sample in a study of blood T cell repertoires in COVID-19. Clones were sequenced by immunoSEQ multiplex PCR, and TCRdb holds only the in-frame ones, with some missing. The sample carries fewer than 200,000 clones, 82% recorded once. Input material: peripheral blood. The receptor set was obtained from a woman aged 70-85 years with acute or convalescent COVID-19.

The chain links TRBV6-5 to TRBJ1-1; D may be TRBD1 (6 bases). The CDR3 has 14 residues. Germline CDR1 is MNHEY and CDR2 is SVGAGI. V shed 4 bases and J shed 6 bases, with 15 bases lying between them. The CDR3 reads CASSFITNRAEAFF. CDR3 DNA sequence: TGTGCCAGCAGTTTTATTACGAACAGGGCTGAAGCTTTCTTT.

The chain joins TRBV3-1 (or the pseudogene TRBV3-2) to TRBJ2-5, with TRBD2 matching 9 bases. With 4 bases clipped from V and 5 bases from J, the junction kept 8 bases outside the gene matches. The CDR3 is 15 residues long. Germline V gene sequence: CDR1 LGHDT, CDR2 YNNKEL (reference sequence). CDR3 in amino acids: CASSPQGLAWETQYF. In DNA form, the CDR3 reads TGTGCCAGCAGCCCTCAGGGACTAGCATGGGAGACCCAGTACTTC.

A word on this clone: Other DNA sequences from this sample encode an identical CDR3 as well. The gene calls are TRBV7-2 and TRBJ2-5; possibly TRBD1 for D (6 bases). The length of the CDR3 is 14 residues. Germline lookup yields CDR1 SGHTA and CDR2 FQGNSA. V dropped 4 bases and J dropped 1 base, with 10 bases sitting between them. This CDR3 is CASSSTGFQETQYF. CDR3 nucleotides: TGTGCCAGCAGCTCCACAGGGTTCCAAGAGACCCAGTACTTC.

The CDR3 is CASSVTGSGNTIYF. CDR3 in DNA: TGTGCCAGCAGTGTGACAGGCTCCGGAAACACCATATATTTT. The V call is TRBV25-1, the J call TRBJ1-3, with a tentative D call TRBD1 (6 bases). The CDR3 has 14 amino acids. From germline, CDR1 is MGHDK and CDR2 SYGVNS. The germline V and J ends were trimmed by 4 bases and 4 bases, with 11 bases remaining between them.

This sequence joins TRBV5-4 and TRBJ1-2; 9 nucleotides line up with TRBD1. The trim removed 0 bases at V and 9 bases at J, leaving 3 bases unmatched. Germline V gene data show CDR1 as SGHNT and CDR2 as YYREEE (reference sequence). This CDR3 has 13 amino acids. For the CDR3, the DNA is TGTGCCAGCAGCTTGGCGGACAGGGGCCGCTACACCTTC. The encoded protein is CASSLADRGRYTF.